Listed here are 17 T cell receptor beta chains from one sample, sequenced in a study of Ad26.COV2.S vaccination and SARS-CoV-2 variants (dated by TCRdb to the early 2020s). The intended sense of this specimen's treatment or condition label: roughly 20 received Ad26.COV2.S at low or high dose, single or two shots; about 5 received placebo; per-sample allocation not given. For vaccine and placebo recipients, the sequenced repertoires came from samples collected on day 63 after the first injection. Library generation was performed with the immunoSEQ multiplex PCR assay. TCRdb obtained this table from immuneACCESS and retained in-frame rearrangements with V and J assigned. These tables miss some clones; where compared with another copy, unresolved V genes account for less than half of the shortfall, and the remainder is unexplained. The sample yields around 380,000 clones; 70% to 90% were counted once. The top ten clonotypes cover under 3.5% of the sample.

The source material was peripheral blood, sampled in a trial of Ad26.COV2.S vaccine versus placebo. Receptors were obtained from a person between 18 and 59 years old who received the Ad26.COV2.S COVID-19 vaccine or a placebo.

V is TRBV6-6 and J is TRBJ2-7; D perhaps matches TRBD1 (6 bases). V gave up 7 bases and J gave up 2 bases, with 15 bases separating them. The V gene's germline CDR1 is MNHNY and CDR2 SVGAGI (reference sequence). This CDR3 contains 14 residues. The CDR3, as DNA: TGTGCCAGCAAAGCCGGGACATCCGCCTACGAGCAGTACTTC. As protein: CASKAGTSAYEQYF.

The chain carries TRBV13 and TRBJ2-1; D is perhaps TRBD1 (6 bases). This CDR3 region has 15 residues. Trimming left V 0 bases short and J 3 bases short, with 9 bases between. Per the germline V gene, CDR1 is PRHDT and CDR2 is FYEKMQ (reference sequence). The CDR3 region is CASSLGRTVYNEQFF. CDR3 coding DNA: TGTGCCAGCAGCTTAGGAAGGACAGTCTACAATGAGCAGTTCTTC. Based on the CDR3 plus reference TRBV13 and TRBJ2-1, the full variable domain is AAGVIQSPRHLIKEKRETATLKCYPIPRHDTVYWYQQGPGQDPQFLISFYEKMQSDKGSIPDRFSAQQFSDYHSELNMSSLELGDSALYFCASSLGRTVYNEQFFGPGTRLTVL.

The gene calls are TRBV25-1 and TRBJ1-4; no clear D. This CDR3 contains 15 residues. Trimming cost V 2 bases and J 4 bases, with 11 bases left between them. Per germline, CDR1 MGHDK and CDR2 SYGVNS. CDR3 bases: TGTGCCAGCAGTGAACCCAACGGACTTAATGAAAAACTGTTTTTT. As protein: CASSEPNGLNEKLFF.

The chain recombines TRBV5-1 with TRBJ2-6; TRBD2 aligns across 7 bases. This CDR3 has 14 residues. J gave up 11 bases and V 3 bases, and 8 bases lay outside the gene matches. Germline assignment: CDR1 SGHRS and CDR2 YFSETQ. CDR3 sequence: CASSSSGADDVLTF. Written as DNA, the CDR3 is TGCGCCAGCAGCTCTAGCGGCGCCGACGACGTCCTGACTTTC.

V usage is TRBV6-1 and J usage is TRBJ1-2; D is ambiguous. V was clipped by 1 base and J by 3 bases, with 12 bases between them. Germline V gene data show CDR1 as MNHNS and CDR2 as SASEGT. CDR3 length: 15 amino acids. In nucleotides, the CDR3 is TGTGCCAGCAGTGAAGGGCACAACTTTTACTATGGCTACACCTTC. Protein product: CASSEGHNFYYGYTF.

V is TRBV21-1 and J is TRBJ2-7; no check of the table's D call, TRBD1, against the DNA was made. TRBV21-1 is a known pseudogene. The CDR3 is made up of 14 amino acids. CDR3 amino acids: CASSNAGHRDEQYF. CDR3 sequence (DNA): TGTGCCAGCAGCAACGCCGGGCACAGGGACGAGCAGTACTTC.

This chain joins TRBV19 and TRBJ2-1; D may be TRBD2 (7 bases). Deletions cut 5 bases from V and 2 bases from J, with 16 bases between. The CDR3 has 16 residues. Germline V CDR1 and CDR2: LNHDA, SQIVND (reference sequence). The CDR3 region is CASSPVWGGAYNEQFF. Here the CDR3 DNA reads TGTGCCAGTAGTCCTGTCTGGGGGGGCGCCTACAATGAGCAGTTCTTC.

The chain is built from TRBV24-1 and TRBJ2-1, with TRBD1 as a possible D gene (5 bases). The CDR3 contains 15 residues. Germline lookup yields CDR1 KGHDR and CDR2 SFDVKD. V lost 3 bases to trimming and J lost 6 bases, with 14 bases between them. The chain's CDR3 is CATSDPTEYANEQFF. The CDR3 DNA reads as TGTGCCACCAGTGATCCGACAGAATATGCCAATGAGCAGTTCTTC.

Regarding this clone: The junction departs from the called germline gene at one end, perhaps through a read error. The chain uses TRBV7-9 and TRBJ1-1; possibly TRBD1 for D (5 bases). Germline values: CDR1 SEHNR, CDR2 FQNEAQ (reference sequence). The CDR3 contains 15 residues. CDR3 in DNA: TGTGCCAGCAGCTTAGGTCCGGGGCTGAAGACTGAAGCTTTCTTT. Its protein is CASSLGPGLKTEAFF.

This clone was found once. V gene TRBV4-1 combines with J gene TRBJ2-5, with 10 bases that match TRBD1. This CDR3 has 17 amino acids. Germline V gene sequence: CDR1 MGHRA, CDR2 YSYEKL. The V segment lost 2 bases and the J segment 1 base; nucleotides outside the gene matches: 7. The CDR3 DNA reads TGCGCCAGCAGCCAACTCCCGGGACAGGGGCTCCAAGAGACCCAGTACTTC. It yields the protein CASSQLPGQGLQETQYF.

The V call is TRBV6-5, the J call TRBJ2-1; D perhaps matches TRBD1 (6 bases). CDR1 and CDR2 from the germline V gene are MNHEY and SVGAGI. This CDR3 has 15 residues. The CDR3 DNA is TGTGCAACCAGTAGGCACAGGGACGCCGGGTCTGAGCAGTTCTTC. Translation gives CATSRHRDAGSEQFF.

V usage is TRBV27 and J usage is TRBJ1-2, with a tentative D call TRBD1 (5 bases). This CDR3 region has 15 residues. V was pared by 1 base and J by 2 bases, with 11 bases between. CDR1 is MNHEY, CDR2 SMNVEV, per germline (reference sequence). The CDR3 DNA sequence: TGTGCCAGCAGTTTATGGGGGGGAGAGAACTATGGCTACACCTTC. Protein: CASSLWGGENYGYTF.

This chain connects TRBV27 to TRBJ1-6; D unclear. The CDR3 runs to 16 residues. V was trimmed by 3 bases and J by 8 bases, leaving 17 bases between them. Germline assignment: CDR1 MNHEY and CDR2 SMNVEV (reference sequence). The CDR3, as DNA: TGTGCCAGCAGTTTCTCCCCAAGGACCCTGCATTCACCCCTCCACTTT. It codes for CASSFSPRTLHSPLHF.

The chain uses TRBV5-6 and TRBJ1-5; D not certain. The germline CDR1 and CDR2 sequences are SGHDT and YYEEEE. There are 15 residues in the CDR3. V shed 2 bases and J shed 0 bases, with 9 bases lying between them. CDR3 region: CASSFRAYSNQPQHF. The CDR3 nucleotides are TGTGCCAGCAGCTTTAGAGCGTATAGCAATCAGCCCCAGCATTTT.

CDR3 coding DNA: TGCGCCAGCAGCCAAAGGGGGGACGGCTACGAGCAGTACTTC. Translating it yields CASSQRGDGYEQYF. The chain links TRBV4-1 to TRBJ2-7, with D perhaps assigned TRBD1 or TRBD2 (6 bases each). CDR1 is MGHRA, CDR2 YSYEKL, per germline. The CDR3 spans 14 residues. V shed 2 bases and J shed 3 bases, with 11 bases lying between them.

This chain links TRBV7-8 with TRBJ1-5, with TRBD1 matching over 8 bases. V dropped 1 base and J dropped 1; count of bases not matched to a gene: 12. The CDR3 is 19 amino acids. Germline CDR1 SGHVS, CDR2 FQNEAQ. CDR3 loop: CASSLEKGQGVESNQPQHF. The DNA of the CDR3 is TGTGCCAGCAGCTTAGAAAAAGGACAGGGAGTGGAGAGCAATCAGCCCCAGCATTTT.

This chain connects TRBV4-1 to TRBJ2-1; the match to TRBD2 covers 8 bases. V shed 0 bases and J 1 base; nucleotides not matched to a gene: 5. Germline V gene data show CDR1 as MGHRA and CDR2 as YSYEKL. The CDR3 has 17 residues. The CDR3 reads CASSQDRLAGSYNEQFF. The CDR3 DNA follows: TGCGCCAGCAGCCAAGATCGATTAGCGGGGTCCTACAATGAGCAGTTCTTC.